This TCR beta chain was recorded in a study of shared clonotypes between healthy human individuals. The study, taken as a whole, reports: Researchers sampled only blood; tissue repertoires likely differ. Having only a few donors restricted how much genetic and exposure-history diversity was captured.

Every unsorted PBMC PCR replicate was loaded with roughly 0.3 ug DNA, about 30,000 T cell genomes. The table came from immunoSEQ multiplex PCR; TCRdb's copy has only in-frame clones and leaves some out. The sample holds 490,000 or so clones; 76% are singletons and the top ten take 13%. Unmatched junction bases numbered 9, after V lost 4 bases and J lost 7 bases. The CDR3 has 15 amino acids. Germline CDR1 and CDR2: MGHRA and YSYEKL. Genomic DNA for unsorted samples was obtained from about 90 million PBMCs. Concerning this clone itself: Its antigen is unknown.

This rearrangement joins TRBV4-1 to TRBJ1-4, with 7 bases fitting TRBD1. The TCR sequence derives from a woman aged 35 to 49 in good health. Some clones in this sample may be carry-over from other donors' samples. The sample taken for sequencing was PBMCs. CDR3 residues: CASSPPQGLTEKLFF. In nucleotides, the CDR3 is TGCGCCAGCAGCCCACCACAGGGGCTTACTGAAAAACTGTTTTTT.